These T cell receptor beta chains were read from a single sample in a study of post-analysis software for immune sequencing data. MiXCR was run by TCRdb on the PCR reads, yielding one entry per CDR3 protein. The sample has fewer than 700,000 distinct CDR3 sequences, about 44% seen once. The specimen sequenced was blood. The source of these receptors is a girl between 5 and 17 years old with multiple sclerosis. Both conserved end residues are part of each CDR3. D genes are given only for firm matches. Clone size is not always given. Where it is, it says once, few, many or a class for expanded clones.

cdr3_length: 14; v_call: TRBV14; clone_size: few; j_call: TRBJ2-7; d_call: .; cdr3_nt: TGTGCCAGCAGCCAAGATTTAGTTGCCTACGAGCAGTACTTC; cdr3_aa: CASSQDLVAYEQYF
cdr3_length: 14; v_call: TRBV29-1; clone_size: .; j_call: TRBJ2-7; d_call: TRBD1; cdr3_nt: TGCAGCGTTGAAGTGACAGGGGGCGGGTACGAGCAGTACTTC; cdr3_aa: CSVEVTGGGYEQYF
cdr3_length: 16; v_call: TRBV6-6; clone_size: once; j_call: TRBJ1-5; d_call: TRBD1; cdr3_nt: TGTGCCAGCAGTTACTCGGACAGGGTAAGGGATCAGCCCCAGCATTTT; cdr3_aa: CASSYSDRVRDQPQHF
cdr3_length: 12; v_call: TRBV7-9; clone_size: .; j_call: TRBJ2-7; d_call: .; cdr3_nt: TGTGCCAGCAGCTTATATGCGGAAGAGCAGTACTTC; cdr3_aa: CASSLYAEEQYF
cdr3_length: 14; v_call: TRBV7-8; clone_size: .; j_call: TRBJ2-2; d_call: .; cdr3_nt: TGTGCCAGCAGCTGGACAGCGAACACCGGGGAGCTGTTTTTT; cdr3_aa: CASSWTANTGELFF
cdr3_length: 14; v_call: TRBV29-1; clone_size: few; j_call: TRBJ2-5; d_call: .; cdr3_nt: TGCAGCGTTAGTTCAACGGGTCACCAAGAGACCCAGTACTTC; cdr3_aa: CSVSSTGHQETQYF
cdr3_length: 16; v_call: TRBV7-9; clone_size: .; j_call: TRBJ1-2; d_call: TRBD1; cdr3_nt: TGTGCCAGCGGGACCGCGACACAGGGGAGGAAGGATGGCTACACCTTC; cdr3_aa: CASGTATQGRKDGYTF
cdr3_length: 12; v_call: TRBV20-1; clone_size: .; j_call: TRBJ1-6; d_call: .; cdr3_nt: TGCAGTGCTAGTCCCCGGGGGCGGACCCTCCACTTT; cdr3_aa: CSASPRGRTLHF
cdr3_length: 12; v_call: TRBV10-3; clone_size: once; j_call: TRBJ1-2; d_call: .; cdr3_nt: TGTGCCATCAGTGAGTCACGTAGTGGTGACACCTTC; cdr3_aa: CAISESRSGDTF
cdr3_length: 15; v_call: TRBV6-5; clone_size: .; j_call: TRBJ1-1; d_call: TRBD1; cdr3_nt: TGTGCCAGCCAAACAACAGGGGCTTTGAACACTGAAGCTTTCTTT; cdr3_aa: CASQTTGALNTEAFF
cdr3_length: 16; v_call: TRBV9; clone_size: few; j_call: TRBJ2-3; d_call: .; cdr3_nt: TGTGCCAGCAGCGTATCGTCCGGCCCCCCCACAGATACGCAGTATTTT; cdr3_aa: CASSVSSGPPTDTQYF
cdr3_length: 15; v_call: TRBV5-1; clone_size: .; j_call: TRBJ2-3; d_call: .; cdr3_nt: TGCGCCAGCAGCTTGGCCGGTTGGGGGGAGGATACGCAGTATTTT; cdr3_aa: CASSLAGWGEDTQYF
cdr3_length: 13; v_call: TRBV20-1; clone_size: once; j_call: TRBJ2-7; d_call: .; cdr3_nt: TGCAGTGCTACCCTGACAGCATCCTACGAGCAGTACTTC; cdr3_aa: CSATLTASYEQYF
cdr3_length: 14; v_call: TRBV5-1; clone_size: few; j_call: TRBJ1-2; d_call: TRBD1; cdr3_nt: TGCGCCAGCAGCGGGACAGCACCTAACTATGGCTACACCTTC; cdr3_aa: CASSGTAPNYGYTF
cdr3_length: 13; v_call: TRBV20-1; clone_size: .; j_call: TRBJ2-7; d_call: .; cdr3_nt: TGCAGTGCTAGAGCTGCTAGCGTCTACGAGCAGTACTTC; cdr3_aa: CSARAASVYEQYF
cdr3_length: 14; v_call: TRBV12-5; clone_size: few; j_call: TRBJ2-7; d_call: TRBD1; cdr3_nt: TGTGCTAGTGGTCCCCGGGACAGAGGCTACGAGCAGTACTTC; cdr3_aa: CASGPRDRGYEQYF
cdr3_length: 14; v_call: TRBV4-1; clone_size: few; j_call: TRBJ2-4; d_call: .; cdr3_nt: TGCGCCAGCAGCCCAGTGGGAGGAAAAAACATTCAGTACTTC; cdr3_aa: CASSPVGGKNIQYF
cdr3_length: 13; v_call: TRBV5-5; clone_size: .; j_call: TRBJ1-2; d_call: .; cdr3_nt: TGTGCCAGCAGCCCCCCAGGCGAGAGGGGCTACACCTTC; cdr3_aa: CASSPPGERGYTF
cdr3_length: 15; v_call: TRBV10-3; clone_size: .; j_call: TRBJ2-7; d_call: .; cdr3_nt: TGTGCCATCAGGGGCGAACTGACAGGAACCTACGAGCAGTACTTC; cdr3_aa: CAIRGELTGTYEQYF
cdr3_length: 14; v_call: TRBV20-1; clone_size: .; j_call: TRBJ2-1; d_call: TRBD2; cdr3_nt: TGCAGTGCTAGAGTAGCGGGAGACTACAATGAGCAGTTCTTC; cdr3_aa: CSARVAGDYNEQFF
cdr3_length: 14; v_call: TRBV20-1; clone_size: .; j_call: TRBJ2-7; d_call: .; cdr3_nt: TGCAGTGCTTTCCCGGGACACTCCGCCTACGAGCAGTACTTC; cdr3_aa: CSAFPGHSAYEQYF
cdr3_length: 18; v_call: TRBV12-3/TRBV12-4; clone_size: .; j_call: TRBJ2-1; d_call: TRBD2; cdr3_nt: TGTGCCAGCAGTGCGGGACTAGCCGGAGGGGAATCCTACAATGAGCAGTTCTTC; cdr3_aa: CASSAGLAGGESYNEQFF
cdr3_length: 17; v_call: TRBV11-1; clone_size: .; j_call: TRBJ1-2; d_call: .; cdr3_nt: TGTGCCAGCAGCTTAGACGACTCGGACGTCTCACGATATGGCTACACCTTC; cdr3_aa: CASSLDDSDVSRYGYTF
cdr3_length: 11; v_call: TRBV29-1; clone_size: .; j_call: TRBJ2-5; d_call: .; cdr3_nt: TGCAGCGTCCCAGTAGGAGAGACCCAGTACTTC; cdr3_aa: CSVPVGETQYF
cdr3_length: 14; v_call: TRBV20-1; clone_size: few; j_call: TRBJ2-1; d_call: TRBD2; cdr3_nt: TGCAGTGCCGGACGGACTAGCGGGAGCTCTGAGCAGTTCTTC; cdr3_aa: CSAGRTSGSSEQFF
cdr3_length: 14; v_call: TRBV5-5; clone_size: .; j_call: TRBJ1-1; d_call: .; cdr3_nt: TGTGCCAGCAGCTTGAATTGGCTGGGGACTGAAGCTTTCTTT; cdr3_aa: CASSLNWLGTEAFF
cdr3_length: 11; v_call: TRBV6-6; clone_size: few; j_call: TRBJ2-1; d_call: .; cdr3_nt: TGTGCCAGCAGTTACCTTGGTGAGCAGTTCTTC; cdr3_aa: CASSYLGEQFF
cdr3_length: 12; v_call: TRBV11-2; clone_size: once; j_call: TRBJ2-3; d_call: .; cdr3_nt: TGTGCCAGCAGCTACTTCACAGATACGCGGTATTTT; cdr3_aa: CASSYFTDTRYF
cdr3_length: 14; v_call: TRBV20-1; clone_size: .; j_call: TRBJ1-1; d_call: .; cdr3_nt: TGCAGTGCCCCGGGCCGGAGCAGAGACACTGAAGCTTTCTTT; cdr3_aa: CSAPGRSRDTEAFF
cdr3_length: 12; v_call: TRBV29-1; clone_size: .; j_call: TRBJ1-1; d_call: .; cdr3_nt: TGCAGCGTTATCAGGGGGAACACTGAAGCTTTCTTT; cdr3_aa: CSVIRGNTEAFF
cdr3_length: 14; v_call: TRBV28; clone_size: few; j_call: TRBJ1-2; d_call: .; cdr3_nt: TGTGCCAGCCATAGTCCTCAGGGCACTTATGGCTACACCTTC; cdr3_aa: CASHSPQGTYGYTF